Each of the 16 T cell receptor beta chains below was sequenced from the same sample in a study of human T cells and chemical hapten exposure. TCRdb reprocessed the 5' RACE reads with MiXCR, giving one entry per CDR3 protein. The table has more than 75,000 distinct CDR3 sequences, more than 15% seen once. Total RNA was extracted from unfractionated whole blood. These receptor sequences come from a female donor in good health.

The chain links TRBV12-3 or TRBV12-4 to TRBJ2-7; 9 bases are shared with TRBD2. This CDR3 comprises 16 residues. J lost 0 bases, V lost 0 bases, and 3 bases had no gene match. CDR3 in DNA: TGTGCCAGCAGTTTAGCGCTAGCGGGATCCTCCTACGAGCAGTACTTC. Residues: CASSLALAGSSYEQYF.

The chain joins TRBV20-1 to TRBJ1-5; 7 positions agree with TRBD1. Germline CDR1 DFQATT, CDR2 SNEGSKA (reference sequence). This CDR3 contains 14 residues. The V gene end was trimmed by 5 bases and the J gene end by 11 bases; junction bases not matched to a gene: 15. The CDR3 spells CSAYTGTEKRSQHF. The CDR3, as DNA: TGCAGTGCTTATACCGGGACAGAGAAGAGGTCCCAGCATTTT.

J is TRBJ2-3 and V is TRBV7-9, with a possible D match to TRBD1 (6 bases). CDR3 size: 13 residues. The ends were cut back, 5 bases at V and 4 bases at J, with 10 bases in the middle. CDR1 is SEHNR, CDR2 FQNEAQ, per germline (reference sequence). The CDR3 loop reads CASSQSGADTQYF. The CDR3 nucleotides are TGTGCCAGCAGCCAATCAGGGGCAGATACGCAGTATTTT.

This clonotype was found a few times. The gene calls are TRBV28 and TRBJ2-3, with TRBD1 matching 8 bases. CDR1 MDHEN and CDR2 SYDVKM come from the germline V gene. The CDR3 runs 15 residues. V shed 2 bases, J shed 1 base, and the junction held 2 bases outside the gene matches. The CDR3 nucleotides are TGTGCCAGCAGTTTACAGACAGGGGGCACAGATACGCAGTATTTT. It is translated as CASSLQTGGTDTQYF.

This clonotype was observed a handful of times. This rearrangement joins TRBV7-9 to TRBJ1-3; 7 bases agree with TRBD1. Trimming at V came to 6 bases and at J to 4 bases, leaving 9 bases not matched to a gene. The CDR3 contains 15 residues. CDR1 and CDR2 from the germline V gene are SEHNR and FQNEAQ (reference sequence). In DNA form, the CDR3 reads TGTGCCAGCAGAACCCAGGGACAGCCGGGAAACACCATATATTTT. It encodes CASRTQGQPGNTIYF.

This chain links TRBV4-1 with TRBJ2-3; the D gene is possibly TRBD2 (6 bases). The germline V gene has CDR1 MGHRA and CDR2 YSYEKL. The CDR3 extends over 16 amino acids. Trimming shortened V by 0 bases and J by 2 bases, and 12 bases separated the two germline ends. The CDR3: CASSQEWLLATDTQYF. As DNA, the CDR3 is TGCGCCAGCAGCCAAGAATGGCTACTAGCCACAGATACGCAGTATTTT.

A single count supports this clonotype. The CDR3: CASSYSFLSTGDTDTQYF. CDR3 in DNA: TGTGCCAGCAGTTACTCGTTTCTATCGACAGGGGACACAGATACGCAGTATTTT. The chain links TRBV6-6 to TRBJ2-3, with 8 bases aligning to TRBD1. J was trimmed by 2 bases and V by 0 bases; bases with no gene match: 10. The CDR3 loop spans 18 amino acids. CDR1 MNHNY and CDR2 SVGAGI come from the germline V gene (reference sequence).

This clonotype was picked up a small number of times. CDR3 DNA sequence: TGTGCCAGCAGTCCTCACAGGGAGGAGACCCAGTACTTC. This sequence encodes CASSPHREETQYF. V gene TRBV28 combines with J gene TRBJ2-5, with D possibly being TRBD1 (6 bases). The CDR3 extends over 13 amino acids. From germline, CDR1 is MDHEN and CDR2 SYDVKM. Trimming cost V 5 bases and J 5 bases, with 12 bases left between them. Full variable domain (rest looked up from reference TRBV28 and TRBJ2-5): DVKVTQSSRYLVKRTGEKVFLECVQDMDHENMFWYRQDPGLGLRLIYFSYDVKMKEKGDIPEGYSVSREKKERFSLILESASTNQTSMYLCASSPHREETQYFGPGTRLLVL.

The CDR3 spells CASSDKPRLAANTKYGKETQYF. CDR3 DNA: TGCGCCAGCAGTGATAAACCAAGACTAGCGGCGAACACCAAGTATGGGAAAGAGACCCAGTACTTC. This rearrangement joins TRBV10-2 to TRBJ2-5, with 9 bases aligning to TRBD2. The length of the CDR3 is 22 residues. From germline, CDR1 is WSHSY and CDR2 SAAADI. The V and J ends lost 3 bases and 3 bases, in that order; junction bases with no gene match: 26.

The CDR3 region is CASSREGPDSPLHF. The CDR3 region has the DNA TGTGCCAGCAGCCGGGAAGGTCCGGATTCACCCCTCCACTTT. The V and J genes are TRBV3-1 and TRBJ1-6; D not certain. The CDR3 runs 14 residues. The germline gives CDR1 LGHDT, CDR2 YNNKEL (reference sequence). The ends were cut back, 4 bases at V and 8 bases at J, with 12 bases in the middle. The full variable domain, its missing parts supplied by reference TRBV3-1 and TRBJ1-6, is DTAVSQTPKYLVTQMGNDKSIKCEQNLGHDTMYWYKQDSKKFLKIMFSYNNKELIINETVPNRFSPKSPDKAHLNLHINSLELGDSAVYFCASSREGPDSPLHFGNGTRLTVT.

This chain joins TRBV6-1 and TRBJ1-5, with D possibly TRBD1 on 6 matching bases. The V end was cut by 6 bases, the J end by 6 bases, with 18 bases between. Germline assignment: CDR1 MNHNS and CDR2 SASEGT. There are 15 residues in the CDR3. Written as DNA, the CDR3 is TGTGCCAGCAGGTCCCCTGCAACAGGGTCTCAGCCCCAGCATTTT. Amino acids: CASRSPATGSQPQHF.

This clonotype was recorded a few times. This chain connects TRBV11-2 to TRBJ2-4; D may be TRBD2 (6 bases). V was shortened by 8 bases and J by 0 bases, with 23 bases between the two germline ends. The germline CDR1 and CDR2 sequences are SGHAT and FQNNGV. The CDR3 runs to 18 residues. CDR3 sequence: CASSLGQGGDLAKNIQYF. In nucleotides, the CDR3 is TGTGCCAGCTCCCTGGGGCAGGGCGGGGATTTAGCCAAAAACATTCAGTACTTC.

V usage is TRBV4-2 and J usage is TRBJ2-2; 9 bases line up with TRBD2. Germline assignment: CDR1 LGHNA and CDR2 YNFKEQ. The ends lost 4 bases at V and 2 bases at J; junction bases unmatched: 11. There are 18 residues in the CDR3. CDR3 DNA sequence: TGTGCCAGCAGCCTTCCTGAGACTAGCGGAGAAAACACCGGGGAGCTGTTTTTT. Its translation: CASSLPETSGENTGELFF.

The table lists this clonotype with a few counts. CDR3 in amino acids: CASGNPGAPQHF. The DNA for the CDR3 is TGTGCTAGTGGTAACCCAGGGGCGCCCCAGCATTTT. The chain employs TRBV12-5 and TRBJ1-5; D is perhaps TRBD1 (6 bases). The CDR3 extends over 12 amino acids. Trimming cost V 5 bases and J 9 bases, with 11 bases left between them. Germline CDR1 and CDR2: LGHNT and FRNRAP.

The chain recombines TRBV9 with TRBJ2-2; tentatively, D is TRBD1 or TRBD2 (5 bases each). Trimming removed 0 bases at V and 3 bases at J, with 9 bases between. The CDR3 has 15 residues. Germline V gene sequence: CDR1 SGDLS, CDR2 YYNGEE. The CDR3 DNA reads TGTGCCAGCAGCGTAGGCCAGGGAGACACCGGGGAGCTGTTTTTT. Protein: CASSVGQGDTGELFF.

This clonotype showed up just a few times. For the CDR3, the DNA is TGCGCCAGCAGCCCCCTAGCGGGTGGGCCAGATACGCAGTATTTT. Encoded protein: CASSPLAGGPDTQYF. The chain couples TRBV5-1 to TRBJ2-3; 8 nucleotides line up with TRBD2. The V gene's germline CDR1 is SGHRS and CDR2 YFSETQ. After removal of 4 bases from V and 4 bases from J, the junction contained 8 bases not matched to a gene. The CDR3 has 15 amino acids.